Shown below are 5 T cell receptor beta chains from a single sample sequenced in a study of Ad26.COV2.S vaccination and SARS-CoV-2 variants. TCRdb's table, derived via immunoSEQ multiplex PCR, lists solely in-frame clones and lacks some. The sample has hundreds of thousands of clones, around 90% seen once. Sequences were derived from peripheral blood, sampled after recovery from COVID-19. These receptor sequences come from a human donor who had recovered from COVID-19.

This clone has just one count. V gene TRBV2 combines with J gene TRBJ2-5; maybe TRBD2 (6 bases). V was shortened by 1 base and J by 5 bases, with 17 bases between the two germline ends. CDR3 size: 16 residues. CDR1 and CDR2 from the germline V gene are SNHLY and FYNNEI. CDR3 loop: CASSEEASGLGETQYF. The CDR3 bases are TGTGCCAGCAGTGAAGAGGCCAGCGGGCTGGGGGAGACCCAGTACTTC.

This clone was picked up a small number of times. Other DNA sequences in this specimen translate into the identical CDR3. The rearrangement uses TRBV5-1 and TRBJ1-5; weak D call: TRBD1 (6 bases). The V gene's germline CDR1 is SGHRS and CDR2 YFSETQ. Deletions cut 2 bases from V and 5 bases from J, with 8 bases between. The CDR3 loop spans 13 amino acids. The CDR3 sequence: CASSLAGDQPQHF. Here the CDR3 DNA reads TGCGCCAGCAGCTTAGCAGGGGATCAGCCCCAGCATTTT.

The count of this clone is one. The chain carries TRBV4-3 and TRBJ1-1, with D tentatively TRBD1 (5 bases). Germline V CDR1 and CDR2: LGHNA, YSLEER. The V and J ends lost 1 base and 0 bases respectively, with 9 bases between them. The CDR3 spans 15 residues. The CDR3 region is CASSQAGLMNTEAFF. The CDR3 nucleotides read TGCGCCAGCAGCCAAGCGGGACTCATGAACACTGAAGCTTTCTTT.

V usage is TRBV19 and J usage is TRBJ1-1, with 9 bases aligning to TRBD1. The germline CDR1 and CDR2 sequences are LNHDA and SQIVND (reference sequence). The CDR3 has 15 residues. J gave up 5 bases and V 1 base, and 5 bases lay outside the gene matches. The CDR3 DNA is TGTGCCAGTAGTATAGTGGGACAGGGAGGAACTGAAGCTTTCTTT. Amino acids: CASSIVGQGGTEAFF. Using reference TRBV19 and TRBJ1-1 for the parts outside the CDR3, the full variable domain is DGGITQSPKYLFRKEGQNVTLSCEQNLNHDAMYWYRQDPGQGLRLIYYSQIVNDFQKGDIAEGYSVSREKKESFPLTVTSAQKNPTAFYLCASSIVGQGGTEAFFGQGTRLTVV.

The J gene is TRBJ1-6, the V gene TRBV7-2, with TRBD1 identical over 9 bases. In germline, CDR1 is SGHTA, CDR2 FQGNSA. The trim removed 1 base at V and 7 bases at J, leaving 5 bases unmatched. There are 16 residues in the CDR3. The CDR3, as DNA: TGTGCCAGCAGCTTAGGGGGGACAGGGAACAATTCACCCCTCCACTTT. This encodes CASSLGGTGNNSPLHF.